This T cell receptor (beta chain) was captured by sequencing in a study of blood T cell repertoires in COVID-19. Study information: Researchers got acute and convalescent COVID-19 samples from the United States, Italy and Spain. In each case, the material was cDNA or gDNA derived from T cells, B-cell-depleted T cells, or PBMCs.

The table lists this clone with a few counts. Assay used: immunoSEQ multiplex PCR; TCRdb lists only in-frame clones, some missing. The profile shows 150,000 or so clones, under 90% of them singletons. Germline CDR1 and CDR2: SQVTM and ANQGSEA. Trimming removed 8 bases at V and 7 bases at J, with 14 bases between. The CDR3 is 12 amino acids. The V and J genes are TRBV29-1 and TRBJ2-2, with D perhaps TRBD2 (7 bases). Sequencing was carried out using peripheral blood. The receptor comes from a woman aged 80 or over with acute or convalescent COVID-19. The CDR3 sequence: CSYRGAGGELFF. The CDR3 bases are TGCAGCTACCGGGGGGCCGGCGGGGAGCTGTTTTTT.